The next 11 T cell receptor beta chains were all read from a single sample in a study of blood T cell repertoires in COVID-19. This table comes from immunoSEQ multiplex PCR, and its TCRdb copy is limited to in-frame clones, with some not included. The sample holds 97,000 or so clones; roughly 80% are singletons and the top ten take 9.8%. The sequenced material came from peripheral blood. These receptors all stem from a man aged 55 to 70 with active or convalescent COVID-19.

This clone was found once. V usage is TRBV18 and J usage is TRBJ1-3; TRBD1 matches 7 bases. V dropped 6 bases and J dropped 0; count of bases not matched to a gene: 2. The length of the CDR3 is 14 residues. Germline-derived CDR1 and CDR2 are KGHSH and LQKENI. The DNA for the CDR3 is TGTGCCAGCTCGGCAGGGGGCTCTGGAAACACCATATATTTT. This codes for CASSAGGSGNTIYF.

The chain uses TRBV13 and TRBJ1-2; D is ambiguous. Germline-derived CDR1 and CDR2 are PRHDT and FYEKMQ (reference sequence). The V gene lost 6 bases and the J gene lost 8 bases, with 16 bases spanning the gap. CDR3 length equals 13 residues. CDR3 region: CASSFSGSQGYTF. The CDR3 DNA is TGTGCCAGCAGTTTCTCGGGGTCCCAAGGCTACACCTTC.

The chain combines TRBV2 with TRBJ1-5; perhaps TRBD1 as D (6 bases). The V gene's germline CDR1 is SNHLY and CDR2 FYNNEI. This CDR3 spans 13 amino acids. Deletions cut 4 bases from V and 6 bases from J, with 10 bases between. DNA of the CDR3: TGTGCCAGCAGTGGGACAGAGCGTCAGCCCCAGCATTTT. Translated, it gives CASSGTERQPQHF. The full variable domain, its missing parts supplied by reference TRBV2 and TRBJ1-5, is EPEVTQTPSHQVTQMGQEVILRCVPISNHLYFYWYRQILGQKVEFLVSFYNNEISEKSEIFDDQFSVERPDGSNFTLKIRSTKLEDSAMYFCASSGTERQPQHFGDGTRLSIL.

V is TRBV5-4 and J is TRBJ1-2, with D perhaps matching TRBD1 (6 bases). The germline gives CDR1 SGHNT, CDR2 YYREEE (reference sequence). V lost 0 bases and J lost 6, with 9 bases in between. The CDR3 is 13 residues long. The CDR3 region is CASSLAAGDGYTF. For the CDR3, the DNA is TGTGCCAGCAGCTTGGCGGCAGGGGATGGCTACACCTTC.

CDR3 nucleotides: TGTGCCAGCAGCTTAGGGGGACTAGCGGGAGTTCAAAACATTCAGTACTTC. This encodes CASSLGGLAGVQNIQYF. J is TRBJ2-4 and V is TRBV7-9; 14 positions match TRBD2. In germline, CDR1 is SEHNR, CDR2 FQNEAQ (reference sequence). V shed 1 base and J 5 bases; nucleotides not matched to a gene: 4. The CDR3 is made up of 17 amino acids.

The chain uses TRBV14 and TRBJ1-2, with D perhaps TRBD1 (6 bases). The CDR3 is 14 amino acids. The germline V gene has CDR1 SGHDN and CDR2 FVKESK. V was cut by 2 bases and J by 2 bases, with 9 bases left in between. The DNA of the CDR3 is TGTGCCAGCAGCCAACGGGGGGCCAACTATGGCTACACCTTC. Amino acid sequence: CASSQRGANYGYTF.

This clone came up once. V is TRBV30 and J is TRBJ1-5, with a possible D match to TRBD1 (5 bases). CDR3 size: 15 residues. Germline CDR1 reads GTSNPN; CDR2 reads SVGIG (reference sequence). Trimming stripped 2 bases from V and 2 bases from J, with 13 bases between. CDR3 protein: CAWSLGASGNQPQHF. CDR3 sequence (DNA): TGTGCCTGGAGTCTAGGGGCTTCGGGCAATCAGCCCCAGCATTTT.

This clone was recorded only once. The CDR3 DNA sequence: TGTGCCAGCAGCTTATCGACAGACGATAACCAGCCCCAGCATTTT. Its protein is CASSLSTDDNQPQHF. The rearrangement uses TRBV7-2 and TRBJ1-5; tentative D call: TRBD1 (5 bases). The V gene's germline CDR1 is SGHTA and CDR2 FQGNSA. There are 15 residues in the CDR3. V was shortened by 2 bases and J by 7 bases, with 15 bases between the two germline ends.

For the CDR3, the DNA is TGCGCCAGCGCACTAGCGGACTACGAGCAGTACTTC. Amino acid sequence: CASALADYEQYF. V usage is TRBV10-2 and J usage is TRBJ2-7; 8 nucleotides match TRBD2. The germline V gene encodes CDR1 WSHSY and CDR2 SAAADI. CDR3 size: 12 residues. Losses at the gene ends were 8 bases for V and 3 bases for J; bases not matched to a gene: 3.

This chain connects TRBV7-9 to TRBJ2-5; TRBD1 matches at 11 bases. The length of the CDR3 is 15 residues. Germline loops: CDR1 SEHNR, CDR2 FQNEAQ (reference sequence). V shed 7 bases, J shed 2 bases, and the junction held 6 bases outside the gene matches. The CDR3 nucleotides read TGTGCCAGCACTTACGGGACAGGGGGACAAGAGACCCAGTACTTC. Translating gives CASTYGTGGQETQYF.

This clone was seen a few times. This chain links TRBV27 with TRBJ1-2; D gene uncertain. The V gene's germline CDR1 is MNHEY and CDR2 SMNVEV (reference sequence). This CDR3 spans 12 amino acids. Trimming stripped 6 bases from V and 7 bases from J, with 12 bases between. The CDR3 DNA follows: TGTGCCAGCAGGCGATATACGGGTGGCTACACCTTC. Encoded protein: CASRRYTGGYTF.